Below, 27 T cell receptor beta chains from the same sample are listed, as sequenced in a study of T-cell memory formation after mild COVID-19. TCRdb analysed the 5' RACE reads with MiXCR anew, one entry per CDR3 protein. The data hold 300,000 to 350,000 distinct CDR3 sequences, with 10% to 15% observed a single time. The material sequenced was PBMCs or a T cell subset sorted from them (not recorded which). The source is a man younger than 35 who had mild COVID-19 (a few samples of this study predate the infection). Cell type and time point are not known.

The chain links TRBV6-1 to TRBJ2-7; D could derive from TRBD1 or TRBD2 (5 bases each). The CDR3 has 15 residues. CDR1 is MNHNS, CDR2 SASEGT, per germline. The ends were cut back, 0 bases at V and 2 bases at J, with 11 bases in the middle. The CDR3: CASSEAGDGAYEQYF. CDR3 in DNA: TGTGCCAGCAGTGAAGCGGGGGACGGAGCCTACGAGCAGTACTTC.

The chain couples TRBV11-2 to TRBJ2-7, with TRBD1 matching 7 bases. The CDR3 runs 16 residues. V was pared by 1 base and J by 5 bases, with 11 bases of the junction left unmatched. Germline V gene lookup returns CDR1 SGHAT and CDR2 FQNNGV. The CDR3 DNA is TGTGCCAGCAGCTTAGGGACGACAGGGATGATCCACGAGCAGTACTTC. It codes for CASSLGTTGMIHEQYF.

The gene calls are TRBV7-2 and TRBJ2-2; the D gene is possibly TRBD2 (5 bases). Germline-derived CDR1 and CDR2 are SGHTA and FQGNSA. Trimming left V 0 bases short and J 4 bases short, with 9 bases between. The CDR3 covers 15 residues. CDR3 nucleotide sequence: TGTGCCAGCAGCTTAGCCCTACGGGGCACCGGGGAGCTGTTTTTT. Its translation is CASSLALRGTGELFF.

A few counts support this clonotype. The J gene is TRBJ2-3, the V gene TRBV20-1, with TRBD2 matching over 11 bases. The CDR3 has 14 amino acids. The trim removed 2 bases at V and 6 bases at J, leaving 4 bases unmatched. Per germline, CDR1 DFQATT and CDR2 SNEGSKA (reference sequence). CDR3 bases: TGCAGTGCTAGACATAGCGGGGGGGCGGATACGCAGTATTTT. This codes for CSARHSGGADTQYF.

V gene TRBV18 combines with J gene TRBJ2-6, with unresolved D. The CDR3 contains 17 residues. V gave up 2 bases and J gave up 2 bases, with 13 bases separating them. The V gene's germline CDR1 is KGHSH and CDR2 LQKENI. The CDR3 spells CASSPLATVAGANVLTF. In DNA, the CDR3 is TGTGCCAGCTCACCATTGGCTACGGTGGCTGGGGCCAACGTCCTGACTTTC.

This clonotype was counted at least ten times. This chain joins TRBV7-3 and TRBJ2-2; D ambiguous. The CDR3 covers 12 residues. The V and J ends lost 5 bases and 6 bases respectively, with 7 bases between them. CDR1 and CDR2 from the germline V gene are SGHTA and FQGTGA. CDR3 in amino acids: CASSPPAGELFF. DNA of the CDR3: TGTGCCAGCAGCCCGCCGGCCGGGGAGCTGTTTTTT.

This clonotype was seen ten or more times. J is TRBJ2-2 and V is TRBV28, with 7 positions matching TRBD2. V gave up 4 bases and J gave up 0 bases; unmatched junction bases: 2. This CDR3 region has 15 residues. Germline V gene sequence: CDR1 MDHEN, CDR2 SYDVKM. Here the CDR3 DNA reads TGTGCCAGCAGTTCCGCGGGGGCGAACACCGGGGAGCTGTTTTTT. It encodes CASSSAGANTGELFF.

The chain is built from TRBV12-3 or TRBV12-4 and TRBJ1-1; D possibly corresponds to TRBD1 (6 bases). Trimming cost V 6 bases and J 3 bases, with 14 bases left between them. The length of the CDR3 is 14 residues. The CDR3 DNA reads TGTGCCAGCAGCATACAGGGCCACCACACTGAAGCTTTCTTT. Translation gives CASSIQGHHTEAFF.

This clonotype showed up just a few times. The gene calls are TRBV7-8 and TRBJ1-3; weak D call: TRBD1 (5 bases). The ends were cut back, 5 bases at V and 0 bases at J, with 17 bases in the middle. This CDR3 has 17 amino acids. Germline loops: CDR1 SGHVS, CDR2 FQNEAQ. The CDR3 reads CASSPWGRGISGNTIYF. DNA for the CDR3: TGTGCCAGCAGCCCATGGGGAAGGGGCATCTCTGGAAACACCATATATTTT. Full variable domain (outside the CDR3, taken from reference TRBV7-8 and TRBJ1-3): GAGVSQSPRYKVAKRGQDVALRCDPISGHVSLFWYQQALGQGPEFLTYFQNEAQLDKSGLPSDRFFAERPEGSVSTLKIQRTQQEDSAVYLCASSPWGRGISGNTIYFGEGSWLTVV.

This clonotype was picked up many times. CDR3 protein: CASSFRTRGYQPQHF. CDR3 coding DNA: TGTGCCAGCAGTTTTCGAACAAGGGGTTATCAGCCCCAGCATTTT. The gene calls are TRBV28 and TRBJ1-5, with D perhaps TRBD1 (5 bases). The germline V gene encodes CDR1 MDHEN and CDR2 SYDVKM. The V and J ends lost 3 bases and 5 bases respectively, with 14 bases between them. CDR3 length: 15 residues. The full variable domain, with the rest looked up from reference TRBV28 and TRBJ1-5, is DVKVTQSSRYLVKRTGEKVFLECVQDMDHENMFWYRQDPGLGLRLIYFSYDVKMKEKGDIPEGYSVSREKKERFSLILESASTNQTSMYLCASSFRTRGYQPQHFGDGTRLSIL.

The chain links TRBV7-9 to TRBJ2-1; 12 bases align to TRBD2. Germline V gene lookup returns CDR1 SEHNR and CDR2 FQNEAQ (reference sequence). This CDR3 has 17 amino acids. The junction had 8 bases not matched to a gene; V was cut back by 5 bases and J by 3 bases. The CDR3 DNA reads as TGTGCCAGCAGCGCAAACCCGGGACTAGCGGGCTACAATGAGCAGTTCTTC. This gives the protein CASSANPGLAGYNEQFF.

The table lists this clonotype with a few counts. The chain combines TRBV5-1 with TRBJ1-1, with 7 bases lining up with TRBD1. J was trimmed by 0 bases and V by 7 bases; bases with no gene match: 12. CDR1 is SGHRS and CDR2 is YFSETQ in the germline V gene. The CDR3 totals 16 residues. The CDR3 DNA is TGCGCCAGCGGGGGGAACAGGGGAAACATGAACACTGAAGCTTTCTTT. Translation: CASGGNRGNMNTEAFF.

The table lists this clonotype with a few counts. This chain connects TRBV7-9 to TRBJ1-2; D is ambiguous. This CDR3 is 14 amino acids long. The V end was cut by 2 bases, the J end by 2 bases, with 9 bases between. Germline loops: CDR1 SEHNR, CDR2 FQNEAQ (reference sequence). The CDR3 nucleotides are TGTGCCAGCAGCTTAAGGGCAATGAACTATGGCTACACCTTC. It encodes CASSLRAMNYGYTF.

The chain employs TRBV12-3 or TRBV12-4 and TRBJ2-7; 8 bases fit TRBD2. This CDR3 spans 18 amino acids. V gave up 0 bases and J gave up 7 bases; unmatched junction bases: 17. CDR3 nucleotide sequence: TGTGCCAGCAGTTTAGCGCCAATTTCCGGGGGGGGCCGGTGGGAGCAGTACTTC. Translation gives CASSLAPISGGGRWEQYF.

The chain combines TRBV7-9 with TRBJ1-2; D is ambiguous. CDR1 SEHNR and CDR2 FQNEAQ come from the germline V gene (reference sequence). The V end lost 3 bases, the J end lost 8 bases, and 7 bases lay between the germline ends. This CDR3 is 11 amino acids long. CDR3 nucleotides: TGTGCCAGCAGCTTTTCCTCCGGCTACACCTTC. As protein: CASSFSSGYTF.

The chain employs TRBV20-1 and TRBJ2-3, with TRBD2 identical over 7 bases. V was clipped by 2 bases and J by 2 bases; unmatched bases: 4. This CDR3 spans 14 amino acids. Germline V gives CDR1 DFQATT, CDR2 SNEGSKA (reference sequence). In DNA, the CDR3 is TGCAGTGCTAGAATCGGGGGGTCCACAGATACGCAGTATTTT. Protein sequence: CSARIGGSTDTQYF.

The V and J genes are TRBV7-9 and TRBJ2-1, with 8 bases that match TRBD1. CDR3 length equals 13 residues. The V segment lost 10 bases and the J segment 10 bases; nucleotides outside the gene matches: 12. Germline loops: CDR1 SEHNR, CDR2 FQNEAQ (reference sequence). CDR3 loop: CATDRGPSEEQFF. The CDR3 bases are TGTGCCACCGACAGGGGACCCTCAGAGGAGCAGTTCTTC.

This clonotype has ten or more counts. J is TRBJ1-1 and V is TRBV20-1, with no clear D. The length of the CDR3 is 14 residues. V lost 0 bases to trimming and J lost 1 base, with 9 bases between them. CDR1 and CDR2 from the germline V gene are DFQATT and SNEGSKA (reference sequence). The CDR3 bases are TGCAGTGCTAGAGATGGGCAGTCGAACACTGAAGCTTTCTTT. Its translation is CSARDGQSNTEAFF.

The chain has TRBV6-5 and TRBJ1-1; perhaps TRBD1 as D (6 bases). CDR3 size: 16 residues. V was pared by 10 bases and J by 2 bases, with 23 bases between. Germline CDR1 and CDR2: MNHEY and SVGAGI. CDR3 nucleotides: TGTGCCACCCTTGGGCTAGGGGGTAAGGGCAACACTGAAGCTTTCTTT. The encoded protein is CATLGLGGKGNTEAFF.

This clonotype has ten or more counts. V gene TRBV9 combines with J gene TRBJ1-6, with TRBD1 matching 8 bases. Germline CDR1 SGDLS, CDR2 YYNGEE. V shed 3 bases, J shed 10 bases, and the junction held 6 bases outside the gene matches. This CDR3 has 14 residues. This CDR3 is CASSETGVGSPLHF. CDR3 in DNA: TGTGCCAGCAGCGAGACAGGGGTGGGGTCACCCCTCCACTTT.

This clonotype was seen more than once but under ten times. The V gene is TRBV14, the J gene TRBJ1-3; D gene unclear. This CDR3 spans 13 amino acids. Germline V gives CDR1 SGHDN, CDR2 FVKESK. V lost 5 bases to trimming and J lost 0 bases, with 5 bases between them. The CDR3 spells CASSRDSGNTIYF. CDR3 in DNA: TGTGCCAGCAGCAGGGACTCTGGAAACACCATATATTTT.

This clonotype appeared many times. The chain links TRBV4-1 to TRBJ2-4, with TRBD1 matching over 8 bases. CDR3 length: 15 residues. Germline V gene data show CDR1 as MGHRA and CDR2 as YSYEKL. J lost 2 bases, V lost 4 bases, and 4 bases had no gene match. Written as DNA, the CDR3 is TGCGCCAGCAGCCTACCAGGGGGCCCCAAAAACATTCAGTACTTC. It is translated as CASSLPGGPKNIQYF.

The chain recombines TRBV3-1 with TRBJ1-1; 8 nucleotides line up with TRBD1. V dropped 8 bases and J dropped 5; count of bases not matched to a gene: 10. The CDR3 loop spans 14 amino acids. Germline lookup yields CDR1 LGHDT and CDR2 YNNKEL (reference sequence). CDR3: CASGQGASFTEAFF. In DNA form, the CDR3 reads TGTGCCAGCGGGCAGGGGGCAAGTTTTACTGAAGCTTTCTTT. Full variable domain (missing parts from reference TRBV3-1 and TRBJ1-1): DTAVSQTPKYLVTQMGNDKSIKCEQNLGHDTMYWYKQDSKKFLKIMFSYNNKELIINETVPNRFSPKSPDKAHLNLHINSLELGDSAVYFCASGQGASFTEAFFGQGTRLTVV.

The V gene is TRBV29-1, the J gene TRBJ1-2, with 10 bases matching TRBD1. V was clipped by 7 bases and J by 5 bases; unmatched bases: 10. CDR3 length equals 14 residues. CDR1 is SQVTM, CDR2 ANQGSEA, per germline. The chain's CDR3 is CSADRTGGMYGYTF. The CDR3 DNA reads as TGCAGCGCTGACCGGACAGGGGGGATGTATGGCTACACCTTC.

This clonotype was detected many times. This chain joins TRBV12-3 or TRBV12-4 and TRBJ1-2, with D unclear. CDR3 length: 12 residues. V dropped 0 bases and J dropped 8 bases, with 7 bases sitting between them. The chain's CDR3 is CASSLAGNGYTF. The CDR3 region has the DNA TGTGCCAGCAGTTTAGCTGGGAACGGCTACACCTTC.

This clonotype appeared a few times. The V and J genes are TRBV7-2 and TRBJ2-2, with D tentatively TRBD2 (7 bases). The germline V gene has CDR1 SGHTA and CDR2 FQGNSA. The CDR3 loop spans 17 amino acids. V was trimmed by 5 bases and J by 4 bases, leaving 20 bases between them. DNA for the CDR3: TGTGCCAGCAGCCCCCGTAATATAAGGGGGGGCACCGGGGAGCTGTTTTTT. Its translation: CASSPRNIRGGTGELFF.

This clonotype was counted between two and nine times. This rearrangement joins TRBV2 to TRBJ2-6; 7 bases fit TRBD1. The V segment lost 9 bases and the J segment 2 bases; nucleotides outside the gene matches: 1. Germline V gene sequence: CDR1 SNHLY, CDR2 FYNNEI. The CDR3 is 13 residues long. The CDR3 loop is CARTGTGANVLTF. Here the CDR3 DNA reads TGTGCCAGGACAGGGACTGGGGCCAACGTCCTGACTTTC.